The clone carrying this T cell receptor (beta chain) occurred a few times. Its antigen is undetermined. These data are taken from a study of T cells in localized non-small cell lung cancer. General observations from the study: Compared with tumor, uninvolved adjacent lung displayed greater T cell clonality, ranking highest overall. With higher T cell density in blood came longer overall survival. Appearance in adjacent lung was seen for a median roughly 56 of the top 100 tumor clones.

This CDR3 is built from 16 residues. Germline V gene sequence: CDR1 KGHSH, CDR2 LQKENI. Trimming stripped 3 bases from V and 5 bases from J, with 14 bases between. Clones were read by immunoSEQ multiplex PCR, and TCRdb kept only the in-frame ones, dropping some. The data contain 3,500 to 5,500 clones, 25% of them singletons. This specimen was lung tumor tissue, taken before any cancer treatment. The V gene is TRBV18, the J gene TRBJ1-6; D uncertain. The TCR was taken from a male donor aged 60 or over with stage I lung adenocarcinoma. The CDR3 sequence is CASSPRQARDNSPLHF. The CDR3 coding sequence is TGTGCCAGCTCACCCAGACAAGCCAGAGATAATTCACCCCTCCACTTT.